Listed below are T cell receptor beta chains from one sample, sequenced in a study of CD8 T cells in ankylosing spondylitis. TCRdb reprocessed the 5' RACE reads via MiXCR and lists one record per CDR3 protein. The sample contains a few hundred thousand distinct CDR3 sequences, about 20% of which appear only once. Sequencing was carried out using blood, either unsorted or a sorted T cell fraction (not recorded which). Every receptor here comes from a male donor with ankylosing spondylitis or in good health (not recorded which). CDR3s include the opening cysteine and the closing phenylalanine or tryptophan. D genes are given only for firm matches. Expanded clones are given a class, and other clones once, few, many or no size at all.

J	V	size	D	CDR3	DNA
TRBJ1-1	TRBV12-3/TRBV12-4	-	TRBD1	CASSSRDRLNTEAFF	TGTGCCAGCAGTTCCCGGGACAGACTGAACACTGAAGCTTTCTTT
TRBJ2-7	TRBV20-1	few	-	CSANYPITVEWGVDRSYEQYF	TGCAGTGCTAACTACCCTATCACAGTCGAATGGGGAGTAGATCGCTCCTACGAGCAGTACTTC
TRBJ2-3	TRBV4-1	-	-	CASRRWEAIRDTQYF	TGCGCCAGCAGGCGGTGGGAGGCAATCAGGGATACGCAGTATTTT
TRBJ2-7	TRBV2	many	TRBD2	CASSVTSGRFHEQYF	TGTGCCAGCAGCGTAACTAGCGGGAGGTTCCACGAGCAGTACTTC
TRBJ2-2	TRBV7-6	many	TRBD2	CASSPTHPGLAGGNTGELFF	TGTGCCAGCAGCCCCACCCACCCGGGACTAGCGGGGGGGAACACCGGGGAGCTGTTTTTT
TRBJ2-7	TRBV19	few	-	CASSAGPTYEQYF	TGTGCCAGTAGTGCAGGTCCGACCTACGAGCAGTACTTC
TRBJ1-5	TRBV11-2	few	-	CASSLEGETGGAQPQHF	TGTGCCAGCAGCTTAGAGGGGGAGACAGGCGGCGCTCAGCCCCAGCATTTT
TRBJ2-2	TRBV10-3	many	TRBD1	CAISDRGQNTGELFF	TGTGCCATCAGTGACAGGGGGCAGAACACCGGGGAGCTGTTTTTT
TRBJ2-7	TRBV6-1	-	-	CASRDQGTVYEQYF	TGTGCCAGCAGGGATCAGGGAACTGTCTACGAGCAGTACTTC
TRBJ1-1	TRBV4-1	-	TRBD1	CASSQGWDRNTEAFF	TGCGCCAGCAGCCAAGGCTGGGACAGGAACACTGAAGCTTTCTTT
TRBJ2-7	TRBV20-1	few	TRBD2	CSARPDPGLAGVEQYF	TGCAGTGCCCGCCCTGACCCGGGACTAGCGGGAGTAGAGCAGTACTTC
TRBJ1-1	TRBV5-1	-	-	CASSLSGQHTEAFF	TGCGCCAGCAGCTTGAGCGGCCAGCACACTGAAGCTTTCTTT
TRBJ2-7	TRBV11-2	-	-	CASSPRGGYPYEQYF	TGTGCCAGCAGCCCCAGGGGGGGGTACCCCTACGAGCAGTACTTC
TRBJ2-1	TRBV12-3/TRBV12-4	few	-	CASSLETLDEQFF	TGTGCCAGCAGTTTAGAGACTCTCGATGAGCAGTTCTTC
TRBJ2-5	TRBV4-1	few	TRBD2	CASSPSAGVRETQYF	TGCGCCAGCAGCCCTTCTGCGGGAGTGCGGGAGACCCAGTACTTC
TRBJ2-2	TRBV6-1	few	-	CASLRGGTGELFF	TGTGCCAGCCTTAGGGGGGGCACCGGGGAGCTGTTTTTT
TRBJ2-1	TRBV20-1	few	-	CSARPTSSVYNEQFF	TGCAGTGCTAGACCCACTAGCTCGGTCTACAATGAGCAGTTCTTC
TRBJ2-1	TRBV29-1	-	-	CSVEDYLRSYNEQFF	TGCAGCGTTGAAGATTATTTGAGGTCCTACAATGAGCAGTTCTTC
TRBJ1-2	TRBV13	few	TRBD1	CASSLQGTGYGYTF	TGTGCCAGCAGCCTCCAAGGGACAGGCTACGGCTACACCTTC
TRBJ2-1	TRBV6-1	-	TRBD2	CASSPAGDPNNEQFF	TGTGCCAGCAGTCCCGCGGGAGACCCTAACAATGAGCAGTTCTTC
TRBJ2-1	TRBV18	-	-	CASSPSRAPKANEQFF	TGTGCCAGCTCACCAAGTCGGGCCCCAAAGGCCAATGAGCAGTTCTTC
TRBJ1-1	TRBV29-1	many	-	CSVEDPWTDNTEAFF	TGCAGCGTTGAAGATCCTTGGACAGATAACACTGAAGCTTTCTTT
TRBJ2-3	TRBV20-1	-	-	CSANPPSEELDTQYF	TGCAGTGCGAATCCCCCCTCGGAGGAGCTTGATACGCAGTATTTT
TRBJ2-1	TRBV4-1	-	-	CASSHAEGPYNEQFF	TGCGCCAGCAGCCATGCTGAAGGACCCTACAATGAGCAGTTCTTC
TRBJ2-5	TRBV27	few	-	CASEFGEIGETQYF	TGTGCCAGCGAATTTGGGGAGATTGGCGAGACCCAGTACTTC
TRBJ1-6	TRBV12-3/TRBV12-4	few	-	CASTLVVGDSPLHF	TGTGCCAGCACCCTGGTAGTGGGGGATTCACCCCTCCACTTT
TRBJ2-1	TRBV7-9	few	-	CASSLVPNNEQFF	TGTGCCAGCAGCTTAGTCCCGAACAATGAGCAGTTCTTC
TRBJ2-3	TRBV5-1	few	-	CASSLGDQTIDTQYF	TGCGCCAGCAGCTTGGGGGACCAGACCATCGATACGCAGTATTTT
TRBJ2-3	TRBV15	-	-	CATRASTDTQYF	TGTGCCACCAGGGCCTCCACAGATACGCAGTATTTT
TRBJ2-7	TRBV12-3/TRBV12-4	many	-	CASSLALSYEQYF	TGTGCCAGCAGTTTAGCACTCTCCTACGAGCAGTACTTC
TRBJ2-3	TRBV6-2/TRBV6-3	few	-	CASSYEEGRDTQYF	TGTGCCAGCAGTTACGAGGAGGGAAGAGATACGCAGTATTTT
TRBJ2-7	TRBV29-1	many	TRBD2	CSVGGNEQYF	TGCAGCGTGGGGGGGAACGAGCAGTACTTC
TRBJ1-1	TRBV28	-	TRBD1	CASSPSPRQGNTEAFF	TGTGCCAGCAGTCCAAGCCCGAGACAGGGGAACACTGAAGCTTTCTTT
TRBJ2-1	TRBV20-1	-	TRBD2	CSARDGTSDLYNEQFF	TGCAGTGCTAGAGACGGGACTAGCGATCTCTACAATGAGCAGTTCTTC
TRBJ2-1	TRBV4-3	-	TRBD1	CASSPELRDRYNEQFF	TGCGCCAGCAGCCCCGAGTTACGGGACAGGTACAATGAGCAGTTCTTC
TRBJ2-3	TRBV5-1	many	-	CASSERTSTDTQYF	TGCGCCAGCAGCGAGCGGACTAGCACAGATACGCAGTATTTT
TRBJ1-1	TRBV27	-	-	CASSSNSKAFF	TGTGCCAGCAGTAGCAACTCCAAAGCTTTCTTT
TRBJ1-2	TRBV4-1	many	-	CASSQWPPVFGYTF	TGCGCCAGCAGCCAATGGCCCCCGGTCTTTGGCTACACCTTC
TRBJ1-5	TRBV27	-	-	CASSPHLGNQPQHF	TGTGCCAGCAGTCCTCACCTGGGAAATCAGCCCCAGCATTTT
TRBJ2-7	TRBV7-8	-	-	CASSTPGEQYF	TGTGCCAGCAGCACCCCTGGCGAGCAGTACTTC
TRBJ2-7	TRBV29-1	many	-	CSVEVDAPYEQYF	TGCAGCGTTGAAGTGGACGCTCCCTACGAGCAGTACTTC
TRBJ2-1	TRBV20-1	-	-	CSASSWSYNEQFF	TGCAGTGCTAGTAGCTGGTCCTACAATGAGCAGTTCTTC
TRBJ2-2	TRBV12-3/TRBV12-4	-	TRBD2	CASSFPGLKPFGGELFF	TGTGCCAGCAGTTTTCCGGGACTAAAACCCTTCGGCGGGGAGCTGTTTTTT
TRBJ2-7	TRBV6-5	many	TRBD1	CASSYSGTGEVF	TGTGCCAGCAGTTACTCGGGGACAGGGGAAGTCTTC
TRBJ2-1	TRBV12-5	many	-	CASGLVSNEQFF	TGTGCTAGTGGGCTAGTATCCAATGAGCAGTTCTTC
TRBJ2-1	TRBV6-6	-	-	CASKDNEQFF	TGTGCCAGCAAGGACAATGAGCAGTTCTTC
TRBJ2-1	TRBV7-6	few	-	CASSLVEETAYNEQFF	TGTGCCAGCAGCTTGGTGGAGGAGACAGCATACAATGAGCAGTTCTTC
TRBJ2-7	TRBV12-3/TRBV12-4	-	-	CASSSKSGQSAYEQYF	TGTGCCAGCAGTTCCAAAAGCGGACAGTCCGCCTACGAGCAGTACTTC
TRBJ2-4	TRBV28	-	-	CASSLKEALAKNIQYF	TGTGCCAGCAGTTTAAAGGAAGCCCTAGCCAAAAACATTCAGTACTTC
TRBJ2-3	TRBV12-3/TRBV12-4	-	-	CASSFARSATDTQYF	TGTGCCAGCAGTTTCGCGAGGTCGGCCACAGATACGCAGTATTTT
TRBJ2-3	TRBV9	-	TRBD2	CASSPLLGLADLSTDTQYF	TGTGCCAGCAGCCCTTTGCTTGGACTAGCGGACCTTAGCACAGATACGCAGTATTTT
TRBJ2-1	TRBV27	-	TRBD2	CASSQGLAGVSSNEQFF	TGTGCCAGCAGTCAGGGACTAGCGGGAGTGTCGAGCAATGAGCAGTTCTTC
TRBJ2-5	TRBV9	few	TRBD1	CASSVAGTVEETQYF	TGTGCCAGCAGCGTAGCTGGGACAGTCGAAGAGACCCAGTACTTC